This T cell receptor beta chain came from a study of OX40 agonist ivuxolimab in advanced cancers. About the research overall: In this cohort, patients received ivuxolimab, an agonistic anti-OX40 (CD134) antibody. Study-wide results and caveats: There were also nonresponders showing low normalized T-cell clonal expansion. Specificity for antigen went undetermined in the expanded peripheral T cells. In the 0.1 to 3.0 mg/kg range, CD4+ and CD8+ blood T cells had expanded clonally by week 6.

This clone has a single count. Its antigen is still unknown. V shed 2 bases, J shed 7 bases, and the junction held 14 bases outside the gene matches. The CDR3 sequence is 18 residues long. Germline assignment: CDR1 KGHSH and CDR2 LQKENI. Using immunoSEQ multiplex PCR, the repertoire was profiled, and TCRdb retains in-frame clones only, with some absent. The sample comprises 70,000 to 75,000 clones, almost 85% of which are singletons, and 5% rests with the top ten. Sequenced material: CD4+ or CD8+ T cells sorted from blood, taken in a trial of the OX40 agonist ivuxolimab. J is TRBJ2-1 and V is TRBV18; 10 bases agree with TRBD2. This TCR derives from an adult with an advanced solid tumor such as melanoma, head and neck, liver or kidney cancer. The CDR3 reads CASSPVAGGALTKNEQFF. CDR3 DNA sequence: TGTGCCAGCTCACCAGTAGCGGGGGGAGCGCTTACAAAAAATGAGCAGTTCTTC.